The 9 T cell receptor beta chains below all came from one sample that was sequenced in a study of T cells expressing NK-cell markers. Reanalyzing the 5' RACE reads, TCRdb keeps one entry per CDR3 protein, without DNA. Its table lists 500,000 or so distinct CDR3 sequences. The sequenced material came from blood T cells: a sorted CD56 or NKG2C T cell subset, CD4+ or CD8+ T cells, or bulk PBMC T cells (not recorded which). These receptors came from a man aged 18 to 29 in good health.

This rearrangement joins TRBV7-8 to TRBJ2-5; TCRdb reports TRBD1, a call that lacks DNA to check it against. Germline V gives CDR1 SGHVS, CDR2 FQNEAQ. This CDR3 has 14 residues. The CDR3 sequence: CASRFRDRGETQYF. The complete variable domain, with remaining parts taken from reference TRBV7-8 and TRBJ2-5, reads GAGVSQSPRYKVAKRGQDVALRCDPISGHVSLFWYQQALGQGPEFLTYFQNEAQLDKSGLPSDRFFAERPEGSVSTLKIQRTQQEDSAVYLCASRFRDRGETQYFGPGTRLLVL.

The CDR3 sequence is CASSPTGIGTDTQYF. This sequence joins TRBV14 and TRBJ2-3; TCRdb outputs TRBD1, but without DNA this stays unchecked. The CDR3 consists of 15 residues. The germline V gene has CDR1 SGHDN and CDR2 FVKESK.

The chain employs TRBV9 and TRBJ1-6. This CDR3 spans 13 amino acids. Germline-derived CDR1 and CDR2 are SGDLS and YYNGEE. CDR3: CASSVEGRGNLHF.

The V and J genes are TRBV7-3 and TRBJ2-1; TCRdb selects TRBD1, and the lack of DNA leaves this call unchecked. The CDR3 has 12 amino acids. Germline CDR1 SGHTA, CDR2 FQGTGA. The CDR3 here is CASSLTTGEQFF.

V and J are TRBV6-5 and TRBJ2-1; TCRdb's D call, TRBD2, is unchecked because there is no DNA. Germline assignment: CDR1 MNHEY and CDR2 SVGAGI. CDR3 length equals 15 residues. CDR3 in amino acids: CASSYSIAGGAEQFF.

This CDR3 reads CASRGQGQETQYF. This sequence joins TRBV9 and TRBJ2-5; the D call of TRBD1 rests on TCRdb alone, since no DNA is present to check it. CDR1 and CDR2 (germline): SGDLS, YYNGEE. The CDR3 spans 13 residues.

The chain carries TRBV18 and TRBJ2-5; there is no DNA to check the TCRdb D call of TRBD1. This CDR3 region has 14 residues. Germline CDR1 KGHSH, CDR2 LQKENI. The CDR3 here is CASSPLGGQETQYF.

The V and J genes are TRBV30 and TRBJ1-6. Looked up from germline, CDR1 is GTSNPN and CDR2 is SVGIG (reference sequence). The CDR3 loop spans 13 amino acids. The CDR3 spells CASSSGNNSPLHF.

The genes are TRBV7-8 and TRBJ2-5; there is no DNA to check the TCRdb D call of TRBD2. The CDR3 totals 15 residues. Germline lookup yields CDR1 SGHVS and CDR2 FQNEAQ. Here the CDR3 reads CASSRLQGPQETQYF.